The 23 T cell receptor beta chains given below trace back to one sample, sequenced in a study of T cells after yellow fever vaccination. TCRdb reanalysed the 5' RACE reads using MiXCR and keeps one entry per CDR3 protein. Here the sample spans about 340,000 distinct CDR3 sequences, 9.5% to 15% being singletons. Sequenced material: CD4+ T cells sorted from PBMCs, taken 15 days after the yellow fever booster vaccination. The receptor source for this set is a man between 18 and 29 years old who received the YFV17D yellow fever vaccine.

The sample holds a few counts of this clonotype. The chain has TRBV7-6 and TRBJ2-1, with a tentative D call TRBD1 (6 bases). The CDR3 length is 14 residues. From germline, CDR1 is SGHVS and CDR2 FNYEAQ. Trimming removed 6 bases at V and 7 bases at J, with 16 bases between. CDR3 residues: CASSDRRRTNEQFF. The CDR3 DNA reads TGTGCCAGCAGTGACAGGCGGCGAACGAATGAGCAGTTCTTC.

This clonotype was detected a few times. The V call is TRBV12-3 or TRBV12-4, the J call TRBJ2-6, with D possibly being TRBD2 (6 bases). The V gene lost 6 bases and the J gene lost 1 base, with 25 bases spanning the gap. The CDR3 extends over 20 amino acids. The CDR3 bases are TGTGCCAGCAGAAGTAAAACGAGGGGACTTCTATTGTCTGGGGCCAACGTCCTGACTTTC. This encodes CASRSKTRGLLLSGANVLTF.

The chain uses TRBV5-1 and TRBJ2-2; a possible D gene is TRBD1 (6 bases). The V and J ends lost 1 base and 5 bases respectively, with 9 bases between them. The CDR3 is 14 residues long. Germline V gene sequence: CDR1 SGHRS, CDR2 YFSETQ. CDR3 DNA sequence: TGCGCCAGCAGCTTGACCACAGGGACCGGGGAGCTGTTTTTT. Residues: CASSLTTGTGELFF.

The chain's CDR3 is CAISGLAGGIETQYF. The CDR3 DNA sequence: TGTGCCATCAGTGGACTAGCGGGGGGGATAGAGACCCAGTACTTC. V gene TRBV10-3 combines with J gene TRBJ2-5; 14 nucleotides match TRBD2. The germline V gene encodes CDR1 ENHRY and CDR2 SYGVKD. The CDR3 spans 15 residues. J gave up 4 bases and V 4 bases, and 2 bases lay outside the gene matches.

With respect to this clonotype: This sequence may be a read error, since a much larger clone differs from it by one base. The genes are TRBV7-9 and TRBJ1-1; D not certain. This CDR3 contains 15 residues. Germline CDR1 SEHNR, CDR2 FQNEAQ (reference sequence). The V end was cut by 0 bases, the J end by 1 base, with 9 bases between. The CDR3 reads CASSLAGPWNTEAFF. In nucleotides, the CDR3 is TGTGCCAGCAGCTTAGCAGGTCCCTGGAACACTGAAGCTTTCTTT.

This clonotype has just a few counts. The chain uses TRBV6-5 and TRBJ1-3, with D maybe TRBD1 (6 bases). The CDR3 is made up of 14 amino acids. Trimming removed 2 bases from V and 3 bases from J, with 8 bases in between. Germline loops: CDR1 MNHEY, CDR2 SVGAGI. CDR3 nucleotide sequence: TGTGCCAGCAGTTACGGCAGGGGTGGAAACACCATATATTTT. Amino acids: CASSYGRGGNTIYF.

V is TRBV7-9 and J is TRBJ1-5; D uncertain. V gave up 1 base and J gave up 3 bases, with 7 bases separating them. The CDR3 runs 14 residues. Germline lookup yields CDR1 SEHNR and CDR2 FQNEAQ (reference sequence). This CDR3 is CASSLGLYNQPQHF. The CDR3 nucleotides are TGTGCCAGCAGCTTAGGGTTATACAATCAGCCCCAGCATTTT.

This chain connects TRBV25-1 to TRBJ2-3; weak D call: TRBD1 (5 bases). The CDR3 is 15 residues long. Germline assignment: CDR1 MGHDK and CDR2 SYGVNS. Between the trimmed V and J ends, which lost 5 bases and 1 base, there was a span of 13 bases. The CDR3 region is CASSRPARGTDTQYF. CDR3 sequence (DNA): TGTGCCAGCAGTAGACCCGCCAGGGGCACAGATACGCAGTATTTT.

The chain couples TRBV20-1 to TRBJ2-7; 8 bases line up with TRBD1. The germline V gene encodes CDR1 DFQATT and CDR2 SNEGSKA (reference sequence). This CDR3 region has 15 residues. Germline trimming cut 0 bases from V and 6 bases from J; bases unmatched to any gene: 10. CDR3 amino acids: CSARDRSGQAAEQYF. CDR3 coding DNA: TGCAGTGCTAGAGATCGTTCGGGACAGGCCGCCGAGCAGTACTTC.

This clonotype has more than one count but fewer than ten. The gene calls are TRBV5-4 and TRBJ2-5, with TRBD2 matching 10 bases. With 5 bases clipped from V and 2 bases from J, the junction kept 9 bases outside the gene matches. Per the germline V gene, CDR1 is SGHNT and CDR2 is YYREEE (reference sequence). This CDR3 has 16 amino acids. CDR3: CASRRWLAGVQETQYF. The CDR3, as DNA: TGTGCCAGCAGACGGTGGCTAGCGGGGGTTCAAGAGACCCAGTACTTC.

This chain connects TRBV6-5 to TRBJ1-2, with D uncertain. Germline-derived CDR1 and CDR2 are MNHEY and SVGAGI. Trimming removed 2 bases from V and 2 bases from J, with 12 bases in between. This CDR3 region has 15 residues. This chain's CDR3 is CASSYITAGNYGYTF. In DNA, the CDR3 is TGTGCCAGCAGTTACATAACAGCGGGAAACTATGGCTACACCTTC.

This clonotype was found a few times. This chain joins TRBV6-5 and TRBJ1-5; a possible D gene is TRBD1 (6 bases). The CDR3 has 14 residues. Deletions cut 5 bases from V and 4 bases from J, with 12 bases between. CDR1 is MNHEY, CDR2 SVGAGI, per germline. CDR3 bases: TGTGCCAGCAGTCAAGGGGGGTGGAATCAGCCCCAGCATTTT. Translation gives CASSQGGWNQPQHF.

The chain links TRBV18 to TRBJ2-5; TRBD1 or TRBD2 may be the D gene (5 bases each). V was pared by 0 bases and J by 1 base, with 9 bases between. The CDR3 has 15 residues. Germline CDR1 KGHSH, CDR2 LQKENI. The CDR3 loop reads CASSPPGTAQETQYF. As DNA, the CDR3 is TGTGCCAGCTCACCACCCGGGACCGCCCAAGAGACCCAGTACTTC.

In this sample, this clonotype turned up a few times. The chain recombines TRBV28 with TRBJ2-3; 10 bases agree with TRBD2. The CDR3 runs 15 residues. The germline V gene encodes CDR1 MDHEN and CDR2 SYDVKM. The V segment lost 6 bases and the J segment 5 bases; nucleotides outside the gene matches: 8. The CDR3 DNA is TGTGCCAGCAGGGTCCCACTAGCGGGGCTAGATACGCAGTATTTT. Its translation is CASRVPLAGLDTQYF.

This rearrangement joins TRBV4-1 to TRBJ1-1; D perhaps matches TRBD1 (5 bases). The CDR3 is made up of 14 amino acids. Per the germline V gene, CDR1 is MGHRA and CDR2 is YSYEKL. The V and J ends lost 3 bases and 5 bases respectively, with 13 bases between them. The CDR3 loop reads CASSQPSRGTEAFF. The CDR3 DNA sequence: TGCGCCAGCAGCCAGCCTTCAAGGGGAACTGAAGCTTTCTTT.

The V call is TRBV4-1, the J call TRBJ2-3; 8 nucleotides line up with TRBD1. CDR3 size: 16 residues. After removal of 4 bases from V and 5 bases from J, the junction contained 11 bases not matched to a gene. Per germline, CDR1 MGHRA and CDR2 YSYEKL. The CDR3 DNA reads TGCGCCAGCAGCCTAACCGGGACAGGAGGGGTAGATACGCAGTATTTT. This sequence encodes CASSLTGTGGVDTQYF.

This clonotype was found a few times. CDR3: CASSPPTGATGEQYF. CDR3 sequence (DNA): TGTGCCAGCTCACCACCGACGGGGGCCACGGGTGAGCAGTACTTC. V and J are TRBV18 and TRBJ2-7; tentatively, D is TRBD1 or TRBD2 (6 bases each). Trimming pared 0 bases from V and 7 bases from J, leaving 16 bases between. This CDR3 has 15 amino acids. The germline CDR1 and CDR2 sequences are KGHSH and LQKENI.

This clonotype has ten or more counts. The chain is built from TRBV6-2 or TRBV6-3 and TRBJ2-7; 13 bases line up with TRBD2. The CDR3 totals 18 residues. From germline, CDR1 is MNHEY and CDR2 SVGEGT. V shed 4 bases, J shed 6 bases, and the junction held 15 bases outside the gene matches. CDR3 bases: TGTGCCAGCAGTTCCTGGACTAGCGGGGGCCGAAGAGCAGGCGAGCAGTACTTC. Translating gives CASSSWTSGGRRAGEQYF.

This clonotype was counted a few times. The chain has TRBV5-1 and TRBJ2-1; 9 bases are shared with TRBD1. Germline-derived CDR1 and CDR2 are SGHRS and YFSETQ. V gave up 4 bases and J gave up 4 bases; unmatched junction bases: 9. The CDR3 is 16 amino acids. This CDR3 reads CASSDLPGTGYNEQFF. The DNA for the CDR3 is TGCGCCAGCAGCGACCTCCCCGGGACAGGGTACAATGAGCAGTTCTTC.

In this sample, this clonotype turned up a few times. The genes are TRBV4-3 and TRBJ2-6; no firm D call. The CDR3 loop spans 17 amino acids. Per the germline V gene, CDR1 is LGHNA and CDR2 is YSLEER. V was clipped by 4 bases and J by 1 base, with 14 bases between them. CDR3 amino acids: CASSLDAGMSGANVLTF. The DNA of the CDR3 is TGCGCCAGCAGCCTAGACGCCGGTATGTCTGGGGCCAACGTCCTGACTTTC.

This clonotype was seen a handful of times. V gene TRBV7-2 combines with J gene TRBJ2-3, with 9 bases fitting TRBD2. This CDR3 comprises 16 residues. J gave up 5 bases and V 2 bases, and 8 bases lay outside the gene matches. CDR1 is SGHTA and CDR2 is FQGNSA in the germline V gene. As DNA, the CDR3 is TGTGCCAGCAGCTTAAGCGTAGCGGGGGCCGGAGATACGCAGTATTTT. Translated, it gives CASSLSVAGAGDTQYF.

This chain links TRBV4-1 with TRBJ2-6, with unresolved D. CDR3 length equals 16 residues. Germline-derived CDR1 and CDR2 are MGHRA and YSYEKL. The V gene lost 1 base and the J gene lost 2 bases, with 9 bases spanning the gap. CDR3 DNA sequence: TGCGCCAGCAGCCAAGTATCGGAGCCTGGGGCCAACGTCCTGACTTTC. The encoded protein is CASSQVSEPGANVLTF.

The chain has TRBV5-4 and TRBJ1-1; tentative D call: TRBD1 (5 bases). The CDR3 runs 15 residues. Per the germline V gene, CDR1 is SGHNT and CDR2 is YYREEE (reference sequence). The germline V and J ends were trimmed by 3 bases and 0 bases, with 12 bases remaining between them. The CDR3 region is CASSWGGSMNTEAFF. The CDR3 bases are TGTGCCAGCAGCTGGGGGGGGTCAATGAACACTGAAGCTTTCTTT. Filled out from reference TRBV5-4 and TRBJ1-1, the complete variable domain reads ETGVTQSPTHLIKTRGQQVTLRCSSQSGHNTVSWYQQALGQGPQFIFQYYREEENGRGNFPPRFSGLQFPNYSSELNVNALELDDSALYLCASSWGGSMNTEAFFGQGTRLTVV.